These T cell receptor beta chains were read from a single sample in a study of cytomegalovirus exposure and HLA in healthy donors. The data were produced by immunoSEQ multiplex PCR, yet TCRdb's version contains in-frame clones alone and is incomplete. The sample records hundreds of thousands of clones, roughly 70% being singletons. What was sequenced was PBMCs. Receptors originate from a man aged 35 to 55 in good health and CMV-seropositive. Each CDR3 is given with its conserved first and last residue. The D gene is left open where the match is weak. Where a row states a size, it is once, few, many or the class of an expanded clone; other rows omit it.

cdr3_aa,cdr3_nt,d_call,clone_size,v_call,j_call
CASSGSGSSYNEQFF,TGTGCCAGCAGTGGGAGCGGCAGCTCCTACAATGAGCAGTTCTTC,-,-,TRBV9,TRBJ2-1
CASSYDGSPEAFF,TGTGCCAGCAGTTACGACGGGTCCCCTGAAGCTTTCTTT,-,few,TRBV6-5,TRBJ1-1
CASSARDYVYNEQFF,TGTGCCAGCAGCGCCCGGGACTACGTCTACAATGAGCAGTTCTTC,TRBD2,few,TRBV9,TRBJ2-1
CASRGQGVGETQYF,TGTGCCAGCCGGGGACAGGGAGTCGGGGAGACCCAGTACTTC,TRBD1,-,TRBV2,TRBJ2-5
CASSLRGPGNEQFF,TGTGCCAGCAGCTTAAGGGGGCCGGGGAATGAGCAGTTCTTC,TRBD1,-,TRBV11-3,TRBJ2-1
CASSSVENNSPLHF,TGTGCCAGCAGCTCCGTCGAGAATAATTCACCCCTCCACTTT,-,-,TRBV9,TRBJ1-6
CASSIGEPSNEQFF,TGTGCCAGTAGTATAGGAGAGCCGAGCAATGAGCAGTTCTTC,-,-,TRBV19,TRBJ2-1
CASSRTGGTEAFF,TGTGCCAGCAGCCGGACGGGGGGCACTGAAGCTTTCTTT,-,-,TRBV7-8,TRBJ1-1
CASSRTGGPYNEQFF,TGTGCCAGCAGTAGAACAGGGGGGCCCTACAATGAGCAGTTCTTC,TRBD1,-,TRBV6-1,TRBJ2-1
CASAGDLRTEAFF,TGTGCCAGTGCGGGGGACCTGAGAACTGAAGCTTTCTTT,-,-,TRBV19,TRBJ1-1
CASSPSSPGELFF,TGTGCCAGCAGCCCCTCGTCTCCCGGGGAGCTGTTTTTT,-,-,TRBV13,TRBJ2-2
CATSRDTGTRGNTIYF,TGTGCCACCAGCAGAGATACGGGGACACGTGGAAACACCATATATTTT,-,-,TRBV15,TRBJ1-3
CASSGWGTVTSSGTGELFF,TGTGCCAGTAGTGGTTGGGGGACAGTCACGTCCTCTGGCACCGGGGAGCTGTTTTTT,TRBD1,few,TRBV19,TRBJ2-2
CASSYRDRGSEKLFF,TGTGCCAGCAGTTACCGGGACAGGGGAAGTGAAAAACTGTTTTTT,TRBD1,-,TRBV28,TRBJ1-4
CASSSSGGAYNEQFF,TGTGCCAGCAGCTCTAGCGGGGGGGCCTACAATGAGCAGTTCTTC,TRBD2,few,TRBV7-7,TRBJ2-1
CASSDGALNTEAFF,TGTGCCAGTAGCGATGGGGCGTTGAACACTGAAGCTTTCTTT,-,once,TRBV9,TRBJ1-1
CAITGDGSYEQYF,TGTGCCATCACAGGGGACGGATCCTACGAGCAGTACTTC,-,few,TRBV10-3,TRBJ2-7
CASSWGGITGNTIYF,TGTGCCAGCAGCTGGGGGGGGATAACTGGAAACACCATATATTTT,-,few,TRBV5-4,TRBJ1-3